This entry concerns a single T cell receptor (beta chain). Its antigen is still unknown. The CDR3 is 18 residues long. After removal of 2 bases from V and 0 bases from J, the junction contained 10 bases not matched to a gene. The sample comes from a study of blood T cells in healthy people across ages. Whole-study findings and limits: Among T cells, TCR beta diversity per million cells dropped roughly linearly as age rose.

The use of a sample-barcoded 5' primer and a J-beta primer mix characterized a second PCR of about 6 to 11 cycles. In TCRdb, the 5' RACE reads were re-called with MiXCR into one record per CDR3 protein. The sample carries roughly 1,500,000 distinct CDR3 sequences, about 40% recorded once. This TCR was recovered from a young woman in good health. Sequenced sample: blood. V is TRBV6-7 and J is TRBJ1-3, with TRBD1 matching 7 bases. TRBV6-7 counts as an open reading frame of uncertain function. The CDR3 region is CASSYLETGLGSGNTIYF. The CDR3 DNA follows: TGTGCCAGCAGTTACCTAGAGACAGGGCTGGGCTCTGGAAACACCATATATTTT.